This TCR beta chain comes out of a study of PD-L1 blockade in urothelial cancer. As for the study in general: Researchers found blood samples held a median of 141,255 T cells.

This CDR3 comprises 14 residues. Germline CDR1 is SEHNR and CDR2 is FQNEAQ (reference sequence). Trimming at V came to 8 bases and at J to 5 bases, leaving 8 bases not matched to a gene. The investigators introduced synthetic TCR analog templates into each PCR as spikes. The method was immunoSEQ multiplex PCR; TCRdb's version includes in-frame clones alone and lacks a portion of them. The data contain around 19,000 clones, just over 85% of them singletons. Enrolled patients showed locally advanced or metastatic urothelial carcinoma. The genes are TRBV7-9 and TRBJ2-1; the match to TRBD2 covers 8 bases. Specimen: PBMCs, collected around atezolizumab (anti-PD-L1) treatment. The receptor's source is a man in his fifties or sixties with urothelial cancer. CDR3 amino acids: CASLLAGGHNEQFF. The CDR3 bases are TGTGCCAGCCTCCTTGCGGGGGGCCACAATGAGCAGTTCTTC.